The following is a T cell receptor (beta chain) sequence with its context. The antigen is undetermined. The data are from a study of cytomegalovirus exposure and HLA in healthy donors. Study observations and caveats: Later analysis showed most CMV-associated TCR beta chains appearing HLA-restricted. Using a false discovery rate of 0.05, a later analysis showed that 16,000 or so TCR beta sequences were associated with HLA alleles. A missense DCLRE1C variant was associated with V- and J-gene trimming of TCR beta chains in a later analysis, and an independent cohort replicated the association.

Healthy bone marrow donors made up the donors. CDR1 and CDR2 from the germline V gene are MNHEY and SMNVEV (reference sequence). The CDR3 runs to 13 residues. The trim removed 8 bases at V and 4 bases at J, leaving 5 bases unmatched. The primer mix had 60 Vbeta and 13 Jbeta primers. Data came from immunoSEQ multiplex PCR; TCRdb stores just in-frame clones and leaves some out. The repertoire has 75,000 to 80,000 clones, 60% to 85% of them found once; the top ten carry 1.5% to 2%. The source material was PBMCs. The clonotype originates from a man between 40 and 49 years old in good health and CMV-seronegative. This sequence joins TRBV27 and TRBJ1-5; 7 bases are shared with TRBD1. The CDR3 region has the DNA TGTGCCAGCCTGGGACAGCATAATCAGCCCCAGCATTTT. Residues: CASLGQHNQPQHF.